One sample yielded the 18 T cell receptor beta chains listed below, sequenced in a study of cytomegalovirus exposure and HLA in healthy donors. Profiled with immunoSEQ multiplex PCR; TCRdb holds only in-frame clones, not every one. The sample lists 100,000 to 150,000 clones, roughly nine tenths occurring once. The sample was PBMCs. The receptors stem from a woman aged 18-30 years in good health and CMV-seronegative.

The V and J genes are TRBV11-3 and TRBJ2-5; 8 nucleotides align to TRBD1. J was trimmed by 5 bases and V by 0 bases; bases with no gene match: 14. The germline V gene encodes CDR1 SGHNT and CDR2 YENEEA. This CDR3 has 18 amino acids. The CDR3 DNA reads as TGTGCCAGCAGCTTAGATCGGAGGTGGACAGGGAATGGGGAGACCCAGTACTTC. This codes for CASSLDRRWTGNGETQYF.

V usage is TRBV19 and J usage is TRBJ1-2; D may be TRBD1 (6 bases). The CDR3 is 14 amino acids. V was shortened by 5 bases and J by 2 bases, with 12 bases between the two germline ends. Germline-derived CDR1 and CDR2 are LNHDA and SQIVND (reference sequence). The CDR3, as DNA: TGTGCCAGTAGTCCGAAAACAGGGAACTATGGCTACACCTTC. Translation: CASSPKTGNYGYTF.

J is TRBJ1-6 and V is TRBV27; D might be TRBD1 (5 bases). V shed 3 bases and J shed 5 bases, with 8 bases lying between them. There are 14 residues in the CDR3. Germline V gives CDR1 MNHEY, CDR2 SMNVEV (reference sequence). The CDR3 protein is CASSFQGDNSPLHF. The CDR3 DNA reads as TGTGCCAGCAGTTTCCAGGGTGATAATTCACCCCTCCACTTT.

The chain uses TRBV28 and TRBJ1-2; 12 positions agree with TRBD1. The ends lost 4 bases at V and 7 bases at J; junction bases unmatched: 22. Germline V gives CDR1 MDHEN, CDR2 SYDVKM. The CDR3 is made up of 20 amino acids. The CDR3 DNA is TGTGCCAGCAGTTCCGGCGGGACAGGGGGCTTTTTTAGAAATTCCGGTGGCTACACCTTC. Amino acid sequence: CASSSGGTGGFFRNSGGYTF.

The chain links TRBV27 to TRBJ2-7; tentatively, D is TRBD2 (6 bases). V shed 4 bases and J shed 4 bases, with 17 bases lying between them. This CDR3 has 15 residues. CDR1 and CDR2 (germline): MNHEY, SMNVEV (reference sequence). DNA for the CDR3: TGTGCCAGCAGTTCTAGTTGGGACTCACAATACGAGCAGTACTTC. Amino acids: CASSSSWDSQYEQYF.

The chain joins TRBV27 to TRBJ1-1; D uncertain. The CDR3 is 13 amino acids. Germline loops: CDR1 MNHEY, CDR2 SMNVEV (reference sequence). V lost 4 bases and J 1 base, leaving 7 bases between the germline ends. The CDR3 nucleotides are TGTGCCAGCAGTTCCACAGCGAACACTGAAGCTTTCTTT. This gives the protein CASSSTANTEAFF.

The J gene is TRBJ1-6, the V gene TRBV10-1; no reliable D call. CDR3 size: 13 residues. Germline V lookup: CDR1 WNHNN, CDR2 SYGVQD (reference sequence). The germline V and J ends were trimmed by 10 bases and 8 bases, with 15 bases remaining between them. The CDR3 protein is CATLGRADSPLHF. The CDR3, as DNA: TGCGCCACCCTGGGCCGAGCAGATTCACCCCTCCACTTT.

This clone was found once. The genes are TRBV5-1 and TRBJ2-7, with 11 nucleotides matching TRBD1. The ends lost 3 bases at V and 4 bases at J; junction bases unmatched: 3. The CDR3 sequence is 14 residues long. Germline-derived CDR1 and CDR2 are SGHRS and YFSETQ. The CDR3 nucleotides are TGCGCCAGCAGCTCCGGGACAGGGGGTTACGAGCAGTACTTC. It translates to CASSSGTGGYEQYF.

This clone was observed a handful of times. The chain carries TRBV28 and TRBJ1-5; 9 bases align to TRBD1. With V trimmed by 3 bases and J by 4 bases, 13 bases remained unmatched. The CDR3 is made up of 18 amino acids. CDR1 and CDR2 from the germline V gene are MDHEN and SYDVKM. The CDR3 sequence is CASSFRVLRDRANQPQHF. The DNA for the CDR3 is TGTGCCAGCAGTTTTCGGGTTCTTCGGGACAGGGCGAATCAGCCCCAGCATTTT.

The CDR3 sequence is CASRGISSTDTQYF. CDR3 DNA: TGTGCCAGCAGGGGCATTTCTAGCACAGATACGCAGTATTTT. This chain connects TRBV2 to TRBJ2-3; D is uncertain. The CDR3 contains 14 residues. V was cut by 6 bases and J by 0 bases, with 10 bases left in between. CDR1 is SNHLY and CDR2 is FYNNEI in the germline V gene.

The chain has TRBV28 and TRBJ2-7, with D possibly matching TRBD2 (6 bases). CDR3 length: 14 amino acids. Trimming pared 10 bases from V and 0 bases from J, leaving 16 bases between. Germline V CDR1 and CDR2: MDHEN, SYDVKM. Here the CDR3 reads CATLSGSSSYEQYV. The CDR3 DNA reads as TGTGCCACCTTAAGCGGGTCGAGCTCCTACGAGCAGTACGTC.

The chain combines TRBV9 with TRBJ2-7; tentative D call: TRBD2 (6 bases). The CDR3 totals 16 residues. The V gene's germline CDR1 is SGDLS and CDR2 YYNGEE. Trimming left V 4 bases short and J 7 bases short, with 24 bases between. CDR3 region: CASSLSPLRGGGEQYF. CDR3 coding DNA: TGTGCCAGCAGCCTGAGCCCCTTGCGGGGTGGGGGTGAGCAGTACTTC.

The CDR3 sequence: CASSINSASNYGYTF. The CDR3 DNA is TGTGCCAGTAGTATTAATTCAGCGTCTAACTATGGCTACACCTTC. This chain joins TRBV19 and TRBJ1-2; D not certain. Germline V gene data show CDR1 as LNHDA and CDR2 as SQIVND (reference sequence). The CDR3 spans 15 residues. Deletions cut 3 bases from V and 0 bases from J, with 11 bases between.

The CDR3 spells CASSEGWTANYNEQFF. CDR3 nucleotide sequence: TGTGCCAGCAGTGAGGGATGGACAGCGAACTACAATGAGCAGTTCTTC. The V call is TRBV6-1, the J call TRBJ2-1; D might be TRBD1 (6 bases). The CDR3 consists of 16 residues. In germline, CDR1 is MNHNS, CDR2 SASEGT. Trimming took off 3 bases at V and 3 bases at J, with 15 bases between the two ends.

This rearrangement joins TRBV6-1 to TRBJ1-6; TRBD1 matches at 11 bases. The CDR3 loop spans 14 amino acids. Germline loops: CDR1 MNHNS, CDR2 SASEGT. The V and J ends lost 10 bases and 7 bases, in that order; junction bases with no gene match: 6. Written as DNA, the CDR3 is TGTGCCACCCAATGGGACAGGGGGAATTCACCCCTCCACTTT. Residues: CATQWDRGNSPLHF.

This clone showed up just once. This chain joins TRBV11-2 and TRBJ2-3; the match to TRBD1 covers 8 bases. This CDR3 is built from 16 residues. Germline lookup yields CDR1 SGHAT and CDR2 FQNNGV. J lost 2 bases, V lost 5 bases, and 9 bases had no gene match. DNA for the CDR3: TGTGCCAGCAGCGCCAGACAGGGGTCATACACAGATACGCAGTATTTT. Protein sequence: CASSARQGSYTDTQYF. Full variable domain (missing parts from reference TRBV11-2 and TRBJ2-3): EAGVAQSPRYKIIEKRQSVAFWCNPISGHATLYWYQQILGQGPKLLIQFQNNGVVDDSQLPKDRFSAERLKGVDSTLKIQPAKLEDSAVYLCASSARQGSYTDTQYFGPGTRLTVL.

This clone was seen once. V and J are TRBV29-1 and TRBJ2-3; D call uncertain. CDR1 SQVTM and CDR2 ANQGSEA come from the germline V gene. Trimming removed 4 bases from V and 0 bases from J, with 11 bases in between. CDR3 length: 14 amino acids. The CDR3, as DNA: TGCAGCGTTGTTGAAATCACTAGCACAGATACGCAGTATTTT. Amino acid sequence: CSVVEITSTDTQYF.

The V and J genes are TRBV5-6 and TRBJ2-5; D gene uncertain. This CDR3 region has 13 residues. V dropped 1 base and J dropped 5 bases, with 9 bases sitting between them. CDR1 is SGHDT, CDR2 YYEEEE, per germline. The CDR3 DNA sequence: TGTGCCAGCAGCTTGAACAAAATCGAGACCCAGTACTTC. Its protein product is CASSLNKIETQYF. The whole variable domain, remainder taken from reference TRBV5-6 and TRBJ2-5, is DAGVTQSPTHLIKTRGQQVTLRCSPKSGHDTVSWYQQALGQGPQFIFQYYEEEERQRGNFPDRFSGHQFPNYSSELNVNALLLGDSALYLCASSLNKIETQYFGPGTRLLVL.